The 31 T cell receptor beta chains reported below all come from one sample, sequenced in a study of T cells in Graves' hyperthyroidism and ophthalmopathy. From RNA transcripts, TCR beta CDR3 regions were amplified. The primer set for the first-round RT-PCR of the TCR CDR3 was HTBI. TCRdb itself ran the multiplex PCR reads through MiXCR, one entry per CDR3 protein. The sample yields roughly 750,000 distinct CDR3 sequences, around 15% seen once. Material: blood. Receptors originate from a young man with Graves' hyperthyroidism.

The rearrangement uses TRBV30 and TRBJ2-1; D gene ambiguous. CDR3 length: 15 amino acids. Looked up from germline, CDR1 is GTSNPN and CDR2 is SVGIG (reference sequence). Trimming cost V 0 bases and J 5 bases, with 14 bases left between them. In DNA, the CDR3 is TGTGCCTGGAGTGTAGGGCTAGTAGTGAACAATGAGCAGTTCTTC. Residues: CAWSVGLVVNNEQFF. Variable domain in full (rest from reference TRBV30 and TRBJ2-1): SQTIHQWPATLVQPVGSPLSLECTVEGTSNPNLYWYRQAAGRGLQLLFYSVGIGQISSEVPQNLSASRPQDRQFILSSKKLLLSDSGFYLCAWSVGLVVNNEQFFGPGTRLTVL.

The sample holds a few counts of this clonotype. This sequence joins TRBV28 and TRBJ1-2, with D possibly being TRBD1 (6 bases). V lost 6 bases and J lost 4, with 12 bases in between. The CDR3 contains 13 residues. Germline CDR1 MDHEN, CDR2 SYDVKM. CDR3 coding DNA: TGTGCCAGCAGCGCCGGGACACGCTATGGCTACACCTTC. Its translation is CASSAGTRYGYTF.

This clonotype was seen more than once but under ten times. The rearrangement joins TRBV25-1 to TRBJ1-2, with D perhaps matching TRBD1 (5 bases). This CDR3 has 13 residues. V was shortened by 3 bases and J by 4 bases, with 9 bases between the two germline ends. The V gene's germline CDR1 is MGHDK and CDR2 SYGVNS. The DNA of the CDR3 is TGTGCCAGCAGTGACCCGGGGACCTATGGCTACACCTTC. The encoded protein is CASSDPGTYGYTF.

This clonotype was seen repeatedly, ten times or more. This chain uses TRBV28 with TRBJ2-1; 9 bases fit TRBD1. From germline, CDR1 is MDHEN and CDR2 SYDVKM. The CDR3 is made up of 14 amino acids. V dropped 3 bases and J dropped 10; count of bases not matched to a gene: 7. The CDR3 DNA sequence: TGTGCCAGCAGTTTCCGGGACAGGGTTGGGGAGCAGTTCTTC. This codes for CASSFRDRVGEQFF.

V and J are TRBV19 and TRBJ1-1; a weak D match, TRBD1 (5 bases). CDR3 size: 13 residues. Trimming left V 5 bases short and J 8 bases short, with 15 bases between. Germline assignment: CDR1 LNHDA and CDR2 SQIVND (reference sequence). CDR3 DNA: TGTGCCAGTAGTGGAACCACAGGTATCGAAGCTTTCTTT. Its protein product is CASSGTTGIEAFF.

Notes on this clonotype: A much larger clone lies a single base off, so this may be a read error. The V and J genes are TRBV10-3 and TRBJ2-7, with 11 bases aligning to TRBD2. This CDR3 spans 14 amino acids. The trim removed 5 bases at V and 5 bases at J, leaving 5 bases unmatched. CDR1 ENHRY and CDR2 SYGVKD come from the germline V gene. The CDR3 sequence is CAISFSGRGNEQYF. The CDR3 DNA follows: TGTGCCATCAGTTTTAGCGGGAGGGGAAACGAGCAGTACTTC.

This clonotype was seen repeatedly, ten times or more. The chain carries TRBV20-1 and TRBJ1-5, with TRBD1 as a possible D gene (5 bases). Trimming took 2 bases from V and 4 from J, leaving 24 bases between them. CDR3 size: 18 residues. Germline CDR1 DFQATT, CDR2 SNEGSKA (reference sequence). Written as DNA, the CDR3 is TGCAGTGCTAGACCAATACTGGGGGTCTCTAGTGGGAATCAGCCCCAGCATTTT. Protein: CSARPILGVSSGNQPQHF.

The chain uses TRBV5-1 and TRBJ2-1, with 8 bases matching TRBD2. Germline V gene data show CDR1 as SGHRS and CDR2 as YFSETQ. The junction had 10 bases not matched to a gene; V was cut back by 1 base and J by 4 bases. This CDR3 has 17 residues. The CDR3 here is CASSLTPAGAGYNEQFF. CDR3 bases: TGCGCCAGCAGCTTGACCCCAGCGGGAGCAGGGTACAATGAGCAGTTCTTC.

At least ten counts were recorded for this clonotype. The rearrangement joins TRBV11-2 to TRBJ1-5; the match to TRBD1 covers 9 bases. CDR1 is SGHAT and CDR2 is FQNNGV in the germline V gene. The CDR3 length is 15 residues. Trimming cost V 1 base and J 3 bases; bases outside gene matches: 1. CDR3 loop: CASSLGDRANQPQHF. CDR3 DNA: TGTGCCAGCAGCTTAGGGGACAGGGCCAATCAGCCCCAGCATTTT.

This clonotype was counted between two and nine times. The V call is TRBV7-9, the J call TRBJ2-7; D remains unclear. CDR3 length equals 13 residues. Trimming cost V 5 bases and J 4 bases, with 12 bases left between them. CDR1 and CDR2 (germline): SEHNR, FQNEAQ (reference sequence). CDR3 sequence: CASSLTGKYEQYF. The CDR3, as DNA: TGTGCCAGCAGCCTGACTGGAAAGTACGAGCAGTACTTC.

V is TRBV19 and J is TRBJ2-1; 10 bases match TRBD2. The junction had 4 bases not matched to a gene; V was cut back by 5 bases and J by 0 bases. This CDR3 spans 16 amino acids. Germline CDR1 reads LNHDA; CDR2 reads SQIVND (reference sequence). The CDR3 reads CASSQLAGSSYNEQFF. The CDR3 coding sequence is TGTGCCAGTAGTCAACTAGCGGGGAGCTCCTACAATGAGCAGTTCTTC.

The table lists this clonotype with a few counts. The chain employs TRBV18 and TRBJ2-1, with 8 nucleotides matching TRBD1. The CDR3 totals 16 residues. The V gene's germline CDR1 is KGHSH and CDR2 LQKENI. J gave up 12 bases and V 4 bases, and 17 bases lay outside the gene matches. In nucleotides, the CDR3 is TGTGCCAGCTCACGGGGCACGGGACAGGTCCGTGTGGGGCAGTTCTTC. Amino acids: CASSRGTGQVRVGQFF.

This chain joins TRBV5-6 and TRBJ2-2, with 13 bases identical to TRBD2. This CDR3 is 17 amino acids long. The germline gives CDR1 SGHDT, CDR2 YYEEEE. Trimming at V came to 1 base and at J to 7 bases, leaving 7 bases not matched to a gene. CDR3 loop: CASSLIGLAGAGGELFF. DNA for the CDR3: TGTGCCAGCAGCTTGATCGGACTAGCGGGAGCAGGCGGGGAGCTGTTTTTT.

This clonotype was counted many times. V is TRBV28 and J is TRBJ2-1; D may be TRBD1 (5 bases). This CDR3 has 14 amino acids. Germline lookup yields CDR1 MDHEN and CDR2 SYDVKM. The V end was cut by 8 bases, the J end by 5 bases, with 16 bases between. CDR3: CASGSSYRNNEQFF. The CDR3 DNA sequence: TGTGCCAGCGGATCCTCCTACAGGAACAATGAGCAGTTCTTC.

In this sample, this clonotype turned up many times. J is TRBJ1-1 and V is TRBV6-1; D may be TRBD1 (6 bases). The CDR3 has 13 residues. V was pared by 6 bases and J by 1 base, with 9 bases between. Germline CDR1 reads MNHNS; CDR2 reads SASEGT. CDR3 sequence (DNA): TGTGCCAGCAGGGACAGACAGAACACTGAAGCTTTCTTT. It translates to CASRDRQNTEAFF.

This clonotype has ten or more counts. CDR3 region: CASSLFAVNYGYTF. For the CDR3, the DNA is TGTGCCAGCAGTTTGTTTGCAGTCAACTATGGCTACACCTTC. The chain joins TRBV28 to TRBJ1-2; no reliable D call. Germline V gene data show CDR1 as MDHEN and CDR2 as SYDVKM. The CDR3 contains 14 residues. The V and J ends lost 3 bases and 2 bases respectively, with 10 bases between them.

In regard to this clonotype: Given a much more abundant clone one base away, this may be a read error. The DNA for the CDR3 is TGCGCCAGCAGCTGGGAATCCCGGCAGGGGACCCAGTACTTC. It yields the protein CASSWESRQGTQYF. This rearrangement joins TRBV5-1 to TRBJ2-5; tentatively, D is TRBD1 (5 bases). The CDR3 extends over 14 amino acids. Germline assignment: CDR1 SGHRS and CDR2 YFSETQ. Trimming removed 3 bases from V and 7 bases from J, with 16 bases in between.

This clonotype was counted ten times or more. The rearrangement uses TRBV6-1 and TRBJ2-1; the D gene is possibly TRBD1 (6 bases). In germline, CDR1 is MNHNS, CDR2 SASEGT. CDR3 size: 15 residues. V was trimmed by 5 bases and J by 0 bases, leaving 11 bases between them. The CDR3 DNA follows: TGTGCCAGCAGTCCACAGGGAAACTCCTACAATGAGCAGTTCTTC. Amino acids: CASSPQGNSYNEQFF.

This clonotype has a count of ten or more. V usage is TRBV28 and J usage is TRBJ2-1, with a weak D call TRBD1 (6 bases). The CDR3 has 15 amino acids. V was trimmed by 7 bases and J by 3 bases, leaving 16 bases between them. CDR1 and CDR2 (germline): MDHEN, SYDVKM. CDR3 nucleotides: TGTGCCAGCACCTCTACCGGGACACTCTACAATGAGCAGTTCTTC. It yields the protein CASTSTGTLYNEQFF.

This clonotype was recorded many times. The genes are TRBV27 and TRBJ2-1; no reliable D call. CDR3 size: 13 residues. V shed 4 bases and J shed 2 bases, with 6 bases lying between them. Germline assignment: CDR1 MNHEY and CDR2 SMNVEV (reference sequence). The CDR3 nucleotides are TGTGCCAGCAGTTCCCTCCCCTACAATGAGCAGTTCTTC. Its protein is CASSSLPYNEQFF.

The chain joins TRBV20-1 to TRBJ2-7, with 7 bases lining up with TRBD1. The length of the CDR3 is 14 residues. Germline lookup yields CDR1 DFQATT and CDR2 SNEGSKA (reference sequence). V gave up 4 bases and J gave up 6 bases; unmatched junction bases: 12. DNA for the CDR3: TGCAGTGCTAAACAGGGACAGCCACTTAGCGAGCAGTACTTC. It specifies CSAKQGQPLSEQYF.

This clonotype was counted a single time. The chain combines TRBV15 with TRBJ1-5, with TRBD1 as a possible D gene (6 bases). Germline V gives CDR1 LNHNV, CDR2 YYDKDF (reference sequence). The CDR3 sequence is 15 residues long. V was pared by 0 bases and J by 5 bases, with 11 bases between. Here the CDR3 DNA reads TGTGCCACCAGCAGAGATCAGGGGCTTGATCAGCCCCAGCATTTT. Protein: CATSRDQGLDQPQHF.

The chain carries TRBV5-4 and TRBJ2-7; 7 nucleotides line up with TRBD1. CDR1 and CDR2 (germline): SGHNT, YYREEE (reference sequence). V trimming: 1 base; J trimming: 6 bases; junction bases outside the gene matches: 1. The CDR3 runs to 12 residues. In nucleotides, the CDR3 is TGTGCCAGCAGCTTGCAGGGGGTCGAGCAGTACTTC. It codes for CASSLQGVEQYF.

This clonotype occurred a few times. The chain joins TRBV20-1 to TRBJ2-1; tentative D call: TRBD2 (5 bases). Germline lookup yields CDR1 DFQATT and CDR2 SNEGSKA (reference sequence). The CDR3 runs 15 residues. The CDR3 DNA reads TGCAGCGCCCACCTAGGTCTAGCATCCTACAATGAGCAGTTCTTC. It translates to CSAHLGLASYNEQFF.

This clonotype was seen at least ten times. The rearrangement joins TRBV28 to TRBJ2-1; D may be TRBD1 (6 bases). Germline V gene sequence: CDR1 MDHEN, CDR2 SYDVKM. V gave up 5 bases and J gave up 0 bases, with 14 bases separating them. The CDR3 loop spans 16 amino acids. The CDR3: CASSQQGDPSYNEQFF. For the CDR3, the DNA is TGTGCCAGCAGTCAACAGGGAGACCCCTCCTACAATGAGCAGTTCTTC.

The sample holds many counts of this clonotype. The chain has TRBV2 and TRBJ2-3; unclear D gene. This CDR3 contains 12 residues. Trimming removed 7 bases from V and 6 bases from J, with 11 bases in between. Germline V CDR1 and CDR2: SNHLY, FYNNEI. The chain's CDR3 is CASMSADDTQYF. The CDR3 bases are TGTGCCAGCATGTCCGCAGACGATACGCAGTATTTT.

CDR3 nucleotide sequence: TGTGCCAGCAGTTACCCGACAGGGGGCGCCCGGCCCACCAGCTACGAGCAGTACTTC. This gives the protein CASSYPTGGARPTSYEQYF. The chain carries TRBV12-3 or TRBV12-4 and TRBJ2-7; 10 bases map to TRBD1. This CDR3 region has 19 residues. J lost 3 bases, V lost 4 bases, and 18 bases had no gene match.

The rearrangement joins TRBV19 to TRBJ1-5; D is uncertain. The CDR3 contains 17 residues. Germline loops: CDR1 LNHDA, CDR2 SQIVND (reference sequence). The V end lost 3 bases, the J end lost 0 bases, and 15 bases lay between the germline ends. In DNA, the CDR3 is TGTGCCAGTAGTATCGGGCCGAGGTTAGTTAGCAATCAGCCCCAGCATTTT. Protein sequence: CASSIGPRLVSNQPQHF.

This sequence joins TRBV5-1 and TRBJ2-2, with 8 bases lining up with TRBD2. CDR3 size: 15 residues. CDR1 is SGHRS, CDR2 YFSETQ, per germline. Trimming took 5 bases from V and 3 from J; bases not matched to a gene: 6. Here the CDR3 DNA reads TGCGCCAGCAGGGGTAGCGGGATAGACACCGGGGAGCTGTTTTTT. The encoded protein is CASRGSGIDTGELFF. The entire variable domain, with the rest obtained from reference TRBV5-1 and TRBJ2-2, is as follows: KAGVTQTPRYLIKTRGQQVTLSCSPISGHRSVSWYQQTPGQGLQFLFEYFSETQRNKGNFPGRFSGRQFSNSRSEMNVSTLELGDSALYLCASRGSGIDTGELFFGEGSRLTVL.

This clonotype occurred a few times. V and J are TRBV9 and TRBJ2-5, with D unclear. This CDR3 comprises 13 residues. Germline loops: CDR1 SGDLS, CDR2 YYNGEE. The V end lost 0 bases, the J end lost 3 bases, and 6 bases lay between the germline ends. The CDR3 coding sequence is TGTGCCAGCAGCGTAGGGCACGAAGAGACCCAGTACTTC. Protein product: CASSVGHEETQYF.

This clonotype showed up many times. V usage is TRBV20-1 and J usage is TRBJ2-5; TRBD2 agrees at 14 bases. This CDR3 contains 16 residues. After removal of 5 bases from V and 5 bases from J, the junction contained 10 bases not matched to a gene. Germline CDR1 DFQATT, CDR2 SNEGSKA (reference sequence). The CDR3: CSAHTGGTSGSETQYF. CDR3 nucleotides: TGCAGTGCTCATACAGGGGGGACTAGCGGGAGTGAGACCCAGTACTTC.